This passage covers 6 T cell receptor beta chains from one sample sequenced in a study of regulatory T cells in long-lasting Graves disease. Construction of TCR beta libraries relied on iRepertoire HTBI primers and on Arm-PCR targeting CDR3 regions. From the multiplex PCR reads, TCRdb called clonotypes with MiXCR, one entry per CDR3 protein. This sample has about 500,000 distinct CDR3 sequences, with roughly 16% found just once. Indicated time point: newly diagnosed GD, antithyroid drugs for less than 3 months. TCR sequences were obtained from RNA taken from PBMCs. These data also featured in a second study, about T cells in Graves' hyperthyroidism and ophthalmopathy.

The material sequenced was peripheral blood mononuclear cells (PBMCs), taken at new diagnosis, from a patient treated with antithyroid drugs. These receptors all come from a man aged 35 to 55 with Graves disease.

This chain connects TRBV24-1 to TRBJ2-1, with 7 positions matching TRBD2. V dropped 4 bases and J dropped 9; count of bases not matched to a gene: 5. CDR3 size: 13 residues. Germline CDR1 and CDR2: KGHDR and SFDVKD. CDR3 sequence reads: CATSDRSGSEQFF. The DNA of the CDR3 is TGTGCCACCAGTGACCGTAGCGGGTCTGAGCAGTTCTTC.

Many counts were recorded for this clonotype. The chain joins TRBV30 to TRBJ2-3; 12 bases map to TRBD2. Trimming cost V 1 base and J 6 bases; bases outside gene matches: 8. The CDR3 runs 16 residues. Germline CDR1 reads GTSNPN; CDR2 reads SVGIG (reference sequence). The CDR3: CAWSELAGGPFDTQYF. DNA for the CDR3: TGTGCCTGGAGTGAGCTAGCGGGAGGGCCATTTGATACGCAGTATTTT.

This clonotype was recorded many times. V usage is TRBV2 and J usage is TRBJ2-2; 10 bases are a match to TRBD2. Per germline, CDR1 SNHLY and CDR2 FYNNEI. Trimming cost V 3 bases and J 2 bases; bases outside gene matches: 3. The CDR3 runs to 16 residues. The CDR3 loop is CASSDGTSVNTGELFF. For the CDR3, the DNA is TGTGCCAGCAGTGATGGGACTAGCGTCAACACCGGGGAGCTGTTTTTT.

V and J are TRBV6-2 or TRBV6-3 and TRBJ1-1; weak D call: TRBD1 (5 bases). The CDR3 extends over 13 amino acids. Between the trimmed V and J ends, which lost 2 bases and 6 bases, there was a span of 10 bases. CDR1 and CDR2 from the germline V gene are MNHEY and SVGEGT. CDR3 residues: CASSYRGGAEAFF. Here the CDR3 DNA reads TGTGCCAGCAGTTACAGGGGTGGGGCTGAAGCTTTCTTT.

The chain has TRBV9 and TRBJ1-2; the D gene is possibly TRBD1 (5 bases). This CDR3 comprises 13 residues. Germline CDR1 and CDR2: SGDLS and YYNGEE. V lost 4 bases and J lost 4, with 11 bases in between. Here the CDR3 DNA reads TGTGCCAGCAGCCAAGACAGCCTCTATGGCTACACCTTC. Translating gives CASSQDSLYGYTF.

This clonotype was observed at least ten times. The chain is built from TRBV20-1 and TRBJ2-1; the match to TRBD1 covers 8 bases. The V segment lost 4 bases and the J segment 2 bases; nucleotides outside the gene matches: 7. CDR3 length: 15 amino acids. The germline V gene has CDR1 DFQATT and CDR2 SNEGSKA (reference sequence). The CDR3 sequence: CSATHPGQAYNEQFF. CDR3 sequence (DNA): TGCAGTGCTACCCATCCGGGACAGGCCTACAATGAGCAGTTCTTC.